These T cell receptor beta chains were read from a single sample in a study of blood T cell repertoires in COVID-19. Some clones are missing from TCRdb's copy, which holds only in-frame ones; the method was immunoSEQ multiplex PCR. The sample contains approximately 230,000 clones, just over 85% of which appear only once. The sequenced sample consisted of peripheral blood. Source of these receptors: a man older than 75 with acute or convalescent COVID-19. Each CDR3 is given with its conserved first and last residue. D genes are given only for firm matches. Clone size is shown for a subset of rows, as once, few, many or a class of expanded clone.

v_gene: TRBV6-5; len: 16; abundance: NA; j_gene: TRBJ1-1; d_gene: NA; CDR3nt: TGTGCCAGCAGTTACTCGATTTACCCCGAAGGCGGTGAAGCTTTCTTT; CDR3aa: CASSYSIYPEGGEAFF
v_gene: TRBV4-2; len: 13; abundance: few; j_gene: TRBJ1-2; d_gene: NA; CDR3nt: TGTGCCAGCAGCCAAGACAGGGTCTATGGCTACACCTTC; CDR3aa: CASSQDRVYGYTF
v_gene: TRBV3-1/TRBV3-2; len: 13; abundance: NA; j_gene: TRBJ2-2; d_gene: TRBD2; CDR3nt: TGTGCCATCGAGCGGGACGGCACCGGGGAGCTGTTTTTT; CDR3aa: CAIERDGTGELFF
v_gene: TRBV7-2; len: 17; abundance: NA; j_gene: TRBJ2-5; d_gene: NA; CDR3nt: TGTGCCAGCAGCTTAGGTTACCGGGACTGGGGAAAAGAGACCCAGTACTTC; CDR3aa: CASSLGYRDWGKETQYF
v_gene: TRBV7-6; len: 15; abundance: NA; j_gene: TRBJ2-6; d_gene: NA; CDR3nt: TGTGCCAGCAGCTTGGGCAGGGCTGGGGCCAACGTCCTGACTTTC; CDR3aa: CASSLGRAGANVLTF
v_gene: TRBV9; len: 15; abundance: NA; j_gene: TRBJ2-7; d_gene: NA; CDR3nt: TGTGCCAGCAGCGTAGATCTGGACAGTATCTACGAGCAGTACTTC; CDR3aa: CASSVDLDSIYEQYF
v_gene: TRBV19; len: 16; abundance: NA; j_gene: TRBJ2-3; d_gene: TRBD2; CDR3nt: TGTGCCAGTAGTAGGGAACCGGGACTAAACACAGATACGCAGTATTTT; CDR3aa: CASSREPGLNTDTQYF
v_gene: TRBV3-1/TRBV3-2; len: 15; abundance: NA; j_gene: TRBJ2-5; d_gene: NA; CDR3nt: TGTGCCAGCAGCCAAGAAGGGGCAGCCCAAGAGACCCAGTACTTC; CDR3aa: CASSQEGAAQETQYF
v_gene: TRBV4-2; len: 15; abundance: NA; j_gene: TRBJ2-3; d_gene: TRBD1; CDR3nt: TGTGCCAGCAGCGTCCGGGACAGGGGTACAGATACGCAGTATTTT; CDR3aa: CASSVRDRGTDTQYF
v_gene: TRBV2; len: 15; abundance: NA; j_gene: TRBJ2-7; d_gene: TRBD1; CDR3nt: TGTGCCAGCTCCACTGTGCAGGGGGCCTACTACGAGCAGTACTTC; CDR3aa: CASSTVQGAYYEQYF
v_gene: TRBV9; len: 17; abundance: NA; j_gene: TRBJ1-6; d_gene: TRBD1; CDR3nt: TGTGCCAGCAGCGCCGGACAGGGGGGCTCCTATAATTCACCCCTCCACTTT; CDR3aa: CASSAGQGGSYNSPLHF
v_gene: TRBV21-1; len: 15; abundance: NA; j_gene: TRBJ2-1; d_gene: NA; CDR3nt: TGTGCCAGCAGCACGACTAGCGGGAGCCCTCCTGAGCAGTTCTTC; CDR3aa: CASSTTSGSPPEQFF
v_gene: TRBV24-1; len: 18; abundance: NA; j_gene: TRBJ2-3; d_gene: TRBD2; CDR3nt: TGTGCCACCAGTGACCTGCCGGGACTAGCGGGAGGTGGAGATACGCAGTATTTT; CDR3aa: CATSDLPGLAGGGDTQYF
v_gene: TRBV9; len: 14; abundance: NA; j_gene: TRBJ2-3; d_gene: TRBD1; CDR3nt: TGTGCCAGCAGCGCCGGGACAGACACAGATACGCAGTATTTT; CDR3aa: CASSAGTDTDTQYF
v_gene: TRBV7-9; len: 16; abundance: NA; j_gene: TRBJ1-1; d_gene: TRBD1; CDR3nt: TGTGCCAGCAGCTCGTCGCTTACAGGGGGAGGTACTGAAGCTTTCTTT; CDR3aa: CASSSSLTGGGTEAFF
v_gene: TRBV11-2; len: 15; abundance: NA; j_gene: TRBJ2-2; d_gene: NA; CDR3nt: TGTGCCAGCAGCCCACCCTCGTCAGTTGCCGGGGAGCTGTTTTTT; CDR3aa: CASSPPSSVAGELFF
v_gene: TRBV25-1; len: 15; abundance: NA; j_gene: TRBJ2-2; d_gene: TRBD2; CDR3nt: TGTGCCAGCACCAAGCGGGGGGTGGACACCGGGGAGCTGTTTTTT; CDR3aa: CASTKRGVDTGELFF
v_gene: TRBV9; len: 15; abundance: NA; j_gene: TRBJ1-4; d_gene: TRBD1; CDR3nt: TGTGCCAGCAGCCTCACAGGGGCAACTAATGAAAAACTGTTTTTT; CDR3aa: CASSLTGATNEKLFF
v_gene: TRBV6-5; len: 14; abundance: NA; j_gene: TRBJ2-7; d_gene: TRBD1; CDR3nt: TGTGCCAGCAGTATGGACAGGTTGGGCCGCGAGCAGTACTTC; CDR3aa: CASSMDRLGREQYF
v_gene: TRBV21-1; len: 17; abundance: NA; j_gene: TRBJ2-4; d_gene: NA; CDR3nt: TGTGCCAGCAGCAAAGAAGCTAGGTTGACAGGGGGAAACATTCAGTACTTC; CDR3aa: CASSKEARLTGGNIQYF
v_gene: TRBV5-8; len: 15; abundance: NA; j_gene: TRBJ1-5; d_gene: NA; CDR3nt: TGTGCCAGCAGCCCGGGGACTTATAGCAATCAGCCCCAGCATTTT; CDR3aa: CASSPGTYSNQPQHF
v_gene: TRBV3-1/TRBV3-2; len: 14; abundance: NA; j_gene: TRBJ1-5; d_gene: TRBD1; CDR3nt: TGTGCCAGCAGCCAAACAGGGGGCAATCAGCCCCAGCATTTT; CDR3aa: CASSQTGGNQPQHF
v_gene: TRBV19; len: 18; abundance: NA; j_gene: TRBJ1-2; d_gene: TRBD1; CDR3nt: TGTGCCAGTAGTACCCAGAGGACAGGGGCCGTACCTAACTATGGCTACACCTTC; CDR3aa: CASSTQRTGAVPNYGYTF
v_gene: TRBV5-5; len: 15; abundance: NA; j_gene: TRBJ2-2; d_gene: NA; CDR3nt: TGTGCCAGCAGCTTTGACATAGGTCAAAGTAGGGAGCTGTTTTTT; CDR3aa: CASSFDIGQSRELFF
v_gene: TRBV27; len: 15; abundance: NA; j_gene: TRBJ2-1; d_gene: NA; CDR3nt: TGTGCCAGCGCCCGGGGAGCGGTCGGCTACAATGAGCAGTTCTTC; CDR3aa: CASARGAVGYNEQFF
v_gene: TRBV18; len: 13; abundance: NA; j_gene: TRBJ1-2; d_gene: NA; CDR3nt: TGTGCCAGCTCACCCGACAGTGGAGATGGCTACACCTTC; CDR3aa: CASSPDSGDGYTF
v_gene: TRBV15; len: 15; abundance: NA; j_gene: TRBJ1-3; d_gene: NA; CDR3nt: TGTGCCACCAGCGAAGACGGACTCTCTGGAAACACCATATATTTT; CDR3aa: CATSEDGLSGNTIYF
v_gene: TRBV6-5; len: 14; abundance: NA; j_gene: TRBJ1-6; d_gene: TRBD1; CDR3nt: TGTGCCAGCGCCACCGGGACAGGAGTTGAGGCCCTCCACTTT; CDR3aa: CASATGTGVEALHF
v_gene: TRBV2; len: 15; abundance: NA; j_gene: TRBJ1-5; d_gene: NA; CDR3nt: TGTGCCAGCAGTGAAGGGGCTGTCGGCAATCAGCCCCAGCATTTT; CDR3aa: CASSEGAVGNQPQHF
v_gene: TRBV4-3; len: 15; abundance: NA; j_gene: TRBJ2-1; d_gene: TRBD2; CDR3nt: TGCGCCAGCAGCCAAGTCTCCGGGGGGAGGAATGAGCAGTTCTTC; CDR3aa: CASSQVSGGRNEQFF
v_gene: TRBV7-3; len: 17; abundance: NA; j_gene: TRBJ2-2; d_gene: TRBD1; CDR3nt: TGTGCCAGCAGCTTAAAGGCTCGGACAGGGGGGACCGGGGAGCTGTTTTTT; CDR3aa: CASSLKARTGGTGELFF
v_gene: TRBV7-2; len: 14; abundance: once; j_gene: TRBJ2-7; d_gene: NA; CDR3nt: TGTGCCAGCAGCTTAAACCGCGCGAGCTACGAGCAGTACTTC; CDR3aa: CASSLNRASYEQYF
v_gene: TRBV7-8; len: 16; abundance: NA; j_gene: TRBJ2-7; d_gene: NA; CDR3nt: TGTGCCAGCAGCTCAGGAACAGGCGGGGCTGACTACGAGCAGTACTTC; CDR3aa: CASSSGTGGADYEQYF
v_gene: TRBV27; len: 17; abundance: NA; j_gene: TRBJ2-7; d_gene: TRBD1; CDR3nt: TGTGCCAGCAGTTCGGGACAGGGTAAACCCTCCTTCTACGAGCAGTACTTC; CDR3aa: CASSSGQGKPSFYEQYF
v_gene: TRBV19; len: 16; abundance: NA; j_gene: TRBJ1-1; d_gene: NA; CDR3nt: TGTGCCAGTAGTACCGGCAGATGGGCTATGAACACTGAAGCTTTCTTT; CDR3aa: CASSTGRWAMNTEAFF
v_gene: TRBV7-2; len: 16; abundance: few; j_gene: TRBJ2-1; d_gene: NA; CDR3nt: TGTGCCAGCAGCTCTCCATTGGACTGGGCCAACAATGAGCAGTTCTTC; CDR3aa: CASSSPLDWANNEQFF
v_gene: TRBV5-6; len: 13; abundance: NA; j_gene: TRBJ1-2; d_gene: NA; CDR3nt: TGTGCCAGCAGCCGTCGCGGGGGCTATGGCTACACCTTC; CDR3aa: CASSRRGGYGYTF
v_gene: TRBV6-5; len: 13; abundance: NA; j_gene: TRBJ2-7; d_gene: TRBD1; CDR3nt: TGTGCCAGCAGTCGGGACAGGGTCTACGAGCAGTACTTC; CDR3aa: CASSRDRVYEQYF
v_gene: TRBV14; len: 14; abundance: NA; j_gene: TRBJ2-1; d_gene: NA; CDR3nt: TGTGCCAGCAGCCAAGAACTGGGAGTAAATGAGCAGTTCTTC; CDR3aa: CASSQELGVNEQFF
v_gene: TRBV7-2; len: 16; abundance: NA; j_gene: TRBJ1-3; d_gene: TRBD1; CDR3nt: TGTGCCAGCAGGGCCGGGACAGGAGACTCTGGAAACACCATATATTTT; CDR3aa: CASRAGTGDSGNTIYF
v_gene: TRBV2; len: 14; abundance: NA; j_gene: TRBJ2-7; d_gene: TRBD1; CDR3nt: TGTGCCAGCAGTTGGGACAGGAGAACCTACGAGCAGTACTTC; CDR3aa: CASSWDRRTYEQYF
v_gene: TRBV24-1; len: 12; abundance: NA; j_gene: TRBJ1-2; d_gene: NA; CDR3nt: TGTGCCACCAGTGATCCGGGGATGGTCTACACCTTC; CDR3aa: CATSDPGMVYTF
v_gene: TRBV3-1/TRBV3-2; len: 19; abundance: NA; j_gene: TRBJ1-3; d_gene: TRBD1; CDR3nt: TGTGCCAGCAGCCAAGAATACCGGACAGGGGGTTCTGCTGGAAACACCATATATTTT; CDR3aa: CASSQEYRTGGSAGNTIYF